A single sample is the source of the 14 T cell receptor beta chains below, sequenced in a study of blood T cell repertoires in COVID-19. Sequencing used immunoSEQ multiplex PCR; TCRdb keeps in-frame clones, though not all of them. The sample yields 200,000 to 300,000 clones, about four fifths seen once. Sequencing used peripheral blood. These receptors were obtained from a man in his thirties or forties who had recovered from COVID-19.

The rearrangement links TRBV5-1 to TRBJ1-4, with TRBD1 matching 8 bases. V gave up 5 bases and J gave up 8 bases; unmatched junction bases: 8. The CDR3 spans 14 residues. Germline CDR1 SGHRS, CDR2 YFSETQ. The CDR3 protein is CASSLRQGREKLFF. The DNA for the CDR3 is TGCGCCAGCAGTCTTAGACAGGGGAGGGAAAAACTGTTTTTT. The full variable domain, with the rest looked up from reference TRBV5-1 and TRBJ1-4, is KAGVTQTPRYLIKTRGQQVTLSCSPISGHRSVSWYQQTPGQGLQFLFEYFSETQRNKGNFPGRFSGRQFSNSRSEMNVSTLELGDSALYLCASSLRQGREKLFFGSGTQLSVL.

The V call is TRBV5-1, the J call TRBJ2-7; D is possibly TRBD2 (5 bases). Germline CDR1 and CDR2: SGHRS and YFSETQ. CDR3 length equals 14 residues. CDR3 DNA sequence: TGCGCCAGCACCTTGTGGGTCGGGGTACTCGAGCAGTACGTC. Translating it yields CASTLWVGVLEQYV.

The rearrangement links TRBV5-6 to TRBJ2-3; 7 bases are shared with TRBD1. V lost 1 base to trimming and J lost 2 bases; unmatched junction nucleotides: 7. Germline loops: CDR1 SGHDT, CDR2 YYEEEE. The CDR3 is 16 amino acids. CDR3 coding DNA: TGTGCCAGCAGCTTGTTCGAAGGGACAGTCACAGATACGCAGTATTTT. Its translation is CASSLFEGTVTDTQYF.

This clone was counted once. This chain connects TRBV7-2 to TRBJ1-3; weak D call: TRBD1 (6 bases). CDR1 is SGHTA, CDR2 FQGNSA, per germline. The CDR3 length is 15 residues. The germline V and J ends were trimmed by 5 bases and 2 bases, with 13 bases remaining between them. The CDR3 spells CASSGQGQTGNTIYF. CDR3 sequence (DNA): TGTGCCAGCAGCGGTCAGGGGCAAACTGGAAACACCATATATTTT.

This chain connects TRBV5-1 to TRBJ1-2, with 9 bases identical to TRBD1. The germline V gene has CDR1 SGHRS and CDR2 YFSETQ. V lost 4 bases to trimming and J lost 6 bases; unmatched junction nucleotides: 10. The CDR3 spans 15 residues. DNA of the CDR3: TGCGCCAGCAGCAAAGGACAGGGGAATCTCGATGGCTACACCTTC. This encodes CASSKGQGNLDGYTF.

The chain is built from TRBV3-1 (or the pseudogene TRBV3-2) and TRBJ2-6; TRBD2 matches at 10 bases. The CDR3 spans 19 residues. V lost 6 bases and J lost 1; bases outside the gene matches: 12. The germline V gene encodes CDR1 LGHDT and CDR2 YNNKEL (reference sequence). In DNA form, the CDR3 reads TGTGCCAGCAGTCTAGCGGGGGCCGGCTCTGCTTCTGGGGCCAACGTCCTGACTTTC. Its translation is CASSLAGAGSASGANVLTF.

This clone was counted a single time. This rearrangement joins TRBV6-2 or TRBV6-3 to TRBJ2-3; TRBD2 aligns across 14 bases. Germline loops: CDR1 MNHEY, CDR2 SVGEGT. There are 16 residues in the CDR3. Trimming cost V 4 bases and J 6 bases; bases outside gene matches: 6. The CDR3 sequence: CASSLTSGGAWDTQYF. CDR3 nucleotide sequence: TGTGCCAGCAGTTTGACTAGCGGGGGGGCATGGGATACGCAGTATTTT.

This clone appeared once. This sequence joins TRBV19 and TRBJ2-3; D perhaps matches TRBD2 (6 bases). V was clipped by 4 bases and J by 5 bases, with 10 bases between them. Germline CDR1 and CDR2: LNHDA and SQIVND (reference sequence). This CDR3 has 13 residues. The CDR3 sequence: CASSNGGGDTQYF. CDR3 DNA sequence: TGTGCCAGTAGTAACGGGGGAGGAGATACGCAGTATTTT.

The rearrangement joins TRBV27 to TRBJ2-7; 8 positions agree with TRBD1. V dropped 4 bases and J dropped 3; count of bases not matched to a gene: 5. The CDR3 spans 14 residues. Germline V lookup: CDR1 MNHEY, CDR2 SMNVEV (reference sequence). The CDR3 nucleotides read TGTGCCAGCAGTTCCCAAACAGGGGGCTACGAGCAGTACTTC. It specifies CASSSQTGGYEQYF.

This clone was detected only once. The CDR3 nucleotides are TGTGCCAGTAGTATAGCGGGACAGGGGGCTTATCAGCCCCAGCATTTT. Translation gives CASSIAGQGAYQPQHF. The V and J genes are TRBV19 and TRBJ1-5; 12 bases match TRBD1. Germline CDR1 and CDR2: LNHDA and SQIVND (reference sequence). This CDR3 is 16 amino acids long. The trim removed 1 base at V and 5 bases at J, leaving 3 bases unmatched.

This clone was recorded only once. This chain's CDR3 is CASSLEGGYGTEAFF. CDR3 coding DNA: TGCGCCAGCAGCTTGGAGGGCGGGTACGGCACTGAAGCTTTCTTT. The chain employs TRBV5-1 and TRBJ1-1; D unresolved. The germline V gene has CDR1 SGHRS and CDR2 YFSETQ. This CDR3 has 15 amino acids. Trimming removed 0 bases at V and 4 bases at J, with 13 bases between.

This chain joins TRBV6-5 and TRBJ1-6; D is possibly TRBD1 (5 bases). Deletions cut 2 bases from V and 7 bases from J, with 9 bases between. This CDR3 comprises 14 residues. CDR1 and CDR2 from the germline V gene are MNHEY and SVGAGI. The CDR3 region has the DNA TGTGCCAGCAGTTACGGCGGGGCAAATTCACCCCTCCACTTT. As protein: CASSYGGANSPLHF.

The genes are TRBV5-1 and TRBJ2-1; a weak D match, TRBD2 (5 bases). The germline V and J ends were trimmed by 0 bases and 7 bases, with 11 bases remaining between them. Germline CDR1 SGHRS, CDR2 YFSETQ. The CDR3 loop spans 14 amino acids. The CDR3 spells CASSLALARNEQFF. CDR3 DNA sequence: TGCGCCAGCAGCTTGGCCCTAGCCCGGAATGAGCAGTTCTTC.

The V call is TRBV7-2, the J call TRBJ1-6, with TRBD1 as a possible D gene (5 bases). Trimming removed 5 bases from V and 1 base from J, with 9 bases in between. CDR1 and CDR2 from the germline V gene are SGHTA and FQGNSA. The CDR3 is made up of 15 amino acids. This chain's CDR3 is CASSGGDSYNSPLHF. The CDR3 region has the DNA TGTGCCAGCAGCGGGGGGGATTCCTATAATTCACCCCTCCACTTT.